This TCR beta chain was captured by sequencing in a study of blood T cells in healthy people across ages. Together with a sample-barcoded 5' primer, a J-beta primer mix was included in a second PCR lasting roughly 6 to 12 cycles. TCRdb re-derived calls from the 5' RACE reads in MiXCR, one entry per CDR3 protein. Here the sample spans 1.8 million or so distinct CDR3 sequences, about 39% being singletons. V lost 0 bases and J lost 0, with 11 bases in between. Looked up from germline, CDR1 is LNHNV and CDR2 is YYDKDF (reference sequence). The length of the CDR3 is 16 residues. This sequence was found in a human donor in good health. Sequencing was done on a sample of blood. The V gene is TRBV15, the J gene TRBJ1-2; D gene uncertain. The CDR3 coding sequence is TGTGCCACCAGCAGAGATCCGACAATGACTAACTATGGCTACACCTTC. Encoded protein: CATSRDPTMTNYGYTF.